The source of this T cell receptor beta chain is a study of blood T cell repertoires in COVID-19. Study at large: The cDNA or gDNA used as material had been derived from T cells, B-cell-depleted T cells, or PBMCs.

Original processing methods: Counts of nucleated cells, estimated from reference gene primer amplification, were obtained. Data came from immunoSEQ multiplex PCR; TCRdb stores just in-frame clones and leaves some out. V, J and clone size are taken as reported in that table, and D and trimming were inferred from the DNA itself. The table lists about 180,000 clones, approximately 90% of them singletons. The CDR3 runs 11 residues. The germline V gene encodes CDR1 SEHNR and CDR2 FQNEAQ (reference sequence). The junction had 5 bases not matched to a gene; V was cut back by 7 bases and J by 9 bases. Material for sequencing was peripheral blood. The chain uses TRBV7-9 and TRBJ1-2; 7 bases are a match to TRBD1. The sequence was collected from a man between 18 and 29 years old who had recovered from COVID-19. CDR3 in DNA: TGTGCCAGCACAGACAGGGCCCGCTACACCTTC. It translates to CASTDRARYTF.